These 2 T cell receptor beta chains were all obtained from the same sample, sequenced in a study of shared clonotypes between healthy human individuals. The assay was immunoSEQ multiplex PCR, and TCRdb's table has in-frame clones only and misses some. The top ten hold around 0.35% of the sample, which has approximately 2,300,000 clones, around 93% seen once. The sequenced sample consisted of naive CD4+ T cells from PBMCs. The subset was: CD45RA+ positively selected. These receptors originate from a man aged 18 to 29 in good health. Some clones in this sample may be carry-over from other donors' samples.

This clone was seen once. The CDR3 sequence: CASSLEAGRRTEQFF. The CDR3 region has the DNA TGTGCCAGCAGCTTGGAGGCGGGACGGAGAACAGAGCAGTTCTTC. This chain uses TRBV5-6 with TRBJ2-1; TRBD2 is a possible D gene (6 bases). V lost 0 bases, J lost 10 bases, and 17 bases lay in between. This CDR3 has 15 residues. CDR1 and CDR2 from the germline V gene are SGHDT and YYEEEE.

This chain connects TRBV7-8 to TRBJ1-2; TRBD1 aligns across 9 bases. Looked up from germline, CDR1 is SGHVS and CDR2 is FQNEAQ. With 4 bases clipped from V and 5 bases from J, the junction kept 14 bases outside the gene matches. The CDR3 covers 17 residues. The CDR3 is CASSWNAGTGNYYGYTF. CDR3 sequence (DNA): TGTGCCAGCAGCTGGAACGCCGGGACAGGGAACTATTATGGCTACACCTTC.